This record concerns one TCR beta chain sequence. This entry is derived from a study of blood T cell repertoires in COVID-19. Study-level information: T cells, B-cell-depleted T cells, or PBMCs supplied cDNA or gDNA.

Original analysis: Estimated nucleated cell counts came from reference gene primer amplification. Generated by immunoSEQ multiplex PCR, the TCRdb table keeps only in-frame clones and is missing some. V and J calls plus clone size are reproduced from that table; the DNA served to infer D and trimming. This sample has over 50,000 clones, with around 87% found just once. This CDR3 has 14 residues. CDR1 KGHSH and CDR2 LQKENI come from the germline V gene. Trimming cost V 4 bases and J 0 bases; bases outside gene matches: 3. The sequence came from a man in his fifties or sixties with acute or convalescent COVID-19. Sequencing input: peripheral blood. The V and J genes are TRBV18 and TRBJ2-7, with 7 nucleotides matching TRBD1. The CDR3 DNA follows: TGTGCCAGCTCACTACAGGGGCCCTCCTACGAGCAGTACTTC. This translates into CASSLQGPSYEQYF.